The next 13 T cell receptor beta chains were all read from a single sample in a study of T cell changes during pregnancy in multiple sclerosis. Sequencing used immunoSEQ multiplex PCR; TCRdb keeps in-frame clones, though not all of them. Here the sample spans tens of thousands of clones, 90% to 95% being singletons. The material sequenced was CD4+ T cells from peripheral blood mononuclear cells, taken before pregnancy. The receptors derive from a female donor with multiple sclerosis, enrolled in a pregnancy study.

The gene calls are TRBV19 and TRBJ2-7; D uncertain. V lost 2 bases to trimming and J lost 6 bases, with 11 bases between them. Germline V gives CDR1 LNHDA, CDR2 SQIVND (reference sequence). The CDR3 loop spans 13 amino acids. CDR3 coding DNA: TGTGCCAGTAGTATATCAATCACTGGCGAGCAGTACTTC. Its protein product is CASSISITGEQYF.

Here the CDR3 DNA reads TGTGCCAGCAGTCGGGACAGACTGGGGCAGCCCCAGCATTTT. It encodes CASSRDRLGQPQHF. V gene TRBV6-5 combines with J gene TRBJ1-5; 7 bases are shared with TRBD1. CDR1 is MNHEY and CDR2 is SVGAGI in the germline V gene. The J segment lost 7 bases and the V segment lost 5 bases, leaving 8 bases of the junction unmatched. This CDR3 region has 14 residues.

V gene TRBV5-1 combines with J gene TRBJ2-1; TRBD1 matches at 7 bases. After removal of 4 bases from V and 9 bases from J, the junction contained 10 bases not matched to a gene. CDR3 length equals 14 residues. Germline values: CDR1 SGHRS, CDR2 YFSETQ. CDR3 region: CASSGTGDLGEQFF. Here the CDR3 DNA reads TGCGCCAGCAGCGGAACAGGGGATTTGGGTGAGCAGTTCTTC.

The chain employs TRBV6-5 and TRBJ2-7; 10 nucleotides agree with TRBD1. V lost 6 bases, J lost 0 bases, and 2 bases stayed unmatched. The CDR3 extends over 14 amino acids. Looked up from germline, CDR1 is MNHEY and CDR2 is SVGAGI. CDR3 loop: CASRTGGTSYEQYF. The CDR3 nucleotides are TGTGCCAGCAGGACAGGGGGCACCTCCTACGAGCAGTACTTC.

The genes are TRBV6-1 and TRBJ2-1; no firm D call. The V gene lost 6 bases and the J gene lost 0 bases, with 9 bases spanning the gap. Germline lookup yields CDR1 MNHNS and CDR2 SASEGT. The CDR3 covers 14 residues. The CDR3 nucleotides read TGTGCCAGCAGGCGAACGAGCTCCTACAATGAGCAGTTCTTC. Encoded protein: CASRRTSSYNEQFF.

The CDR3 region is CAWGRDTPNSPLHF. The CDR3 coding sequence is TGTGCCTGGGGCAGGGATACCCCTAATTCACCCCTCCACTTT. The chain uses TRBV30 and TRBJ1-6, with a possible D match to TRBD1 (5 bases). This CDR3 has 14 amino acids. CDR1 and CDR2 (germline): GTSNPN, SVGIG (reference sequence). The V end was cut by 5 bases, the J end by 6 bases, with 14 bases between.

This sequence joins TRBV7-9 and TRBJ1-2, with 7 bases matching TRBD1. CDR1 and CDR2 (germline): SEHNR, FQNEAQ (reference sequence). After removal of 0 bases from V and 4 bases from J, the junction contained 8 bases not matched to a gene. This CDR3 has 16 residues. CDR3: CASSLAVRDRSYGYTF. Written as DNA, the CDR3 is TGTGCCAGCAGCTTAGCAGTCAGGGACAGATCCTATGGCTACACCTTC.

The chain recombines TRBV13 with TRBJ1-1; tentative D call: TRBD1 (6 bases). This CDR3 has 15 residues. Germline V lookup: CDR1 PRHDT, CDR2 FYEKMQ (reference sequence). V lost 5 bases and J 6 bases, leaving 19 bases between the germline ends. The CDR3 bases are TGTGCCAGCAGCCCAACAGGGCTGCCTGTCCCTGAAGCTTTCTTT. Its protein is CASSPTGLPVPEAFF.

This chain's CDR3 is CASSPRDRDSEAFF. The CDR3 DNA sequence: TGTGCCAGCAGCCCCCGGGACAGGGATTCTGAAGCTTTCTTT. The chain recombines TRBV5-4 with TRBJ1-1; the match to TRBD1 covers 9 bases. J gave up 6 bases and V 4 bases, and 7 bases lay outside the gene matches. This CDR3 comprises 14 residues. Germline V lookup: CDR1 SGHNT, CDR2 YYREEE (reference sequence).

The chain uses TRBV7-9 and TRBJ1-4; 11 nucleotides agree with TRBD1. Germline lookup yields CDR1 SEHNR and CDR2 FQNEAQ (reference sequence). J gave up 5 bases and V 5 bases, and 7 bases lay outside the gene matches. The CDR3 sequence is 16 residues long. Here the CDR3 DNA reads TGTGCCAGCAGCCCCGGGGACAGGGGGATGAATGAAAAACTGTTTTTT. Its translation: CASSPGDRGMNEKLFF. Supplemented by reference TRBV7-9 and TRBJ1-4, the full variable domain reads DTGVSQNPRHKITKRGQNVTFRCDPISEHNRLYWYRQTLGQGPEFLTYFQNEAQLEKSRLLSDRFSAERPKGSFSTLEIQRTEQGDSAMYLCASSPGDRGMNEKLFFGSGTQLSVL.

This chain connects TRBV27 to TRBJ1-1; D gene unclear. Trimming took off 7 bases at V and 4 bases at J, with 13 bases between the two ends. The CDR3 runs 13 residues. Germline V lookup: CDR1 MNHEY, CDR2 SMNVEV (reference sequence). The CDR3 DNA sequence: TGTGCCAGCAACCGTGCAGGAGGCACTGAAGCTTTCTTT. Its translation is CASNRAGGTEAFF.

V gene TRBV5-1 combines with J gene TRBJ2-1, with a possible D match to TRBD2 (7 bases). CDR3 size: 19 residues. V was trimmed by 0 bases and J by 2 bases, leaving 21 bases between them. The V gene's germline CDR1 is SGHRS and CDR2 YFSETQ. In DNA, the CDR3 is TGCGCCAGCAGCTTGGAGGGCAGTCGGGGGGCAGTCACCTACAATGAGCAGTTCTTC. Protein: CASSLEGSRGAVTYNEQFF.

The CDR3 is CASSLTRTGSSYGYTF. In DNA, the CDR3 is TGTGCCAGCAGCCTCACCCGGACAGGTTCCAGCTATGGCTACACCTTC. The chain couples TRBV5-5 to TRBJ1-2; 7 positions agree with TRBD1. J lost 4 bases, V lost 4 bases, and 13 bases had no gene match. CDR3 length equals 16 residues. Germline CDR1 and CDR2: SGHKS and YYEKEE (reference sequence). The variable domain in full, with the rest retrieved from reference TRBV5-5 and TRBJ1-2, is DAGVTQSPTHLIKTRGQQVTLRCSPISGHKSVSWYQQVLGQGPQFIFQYYEKEERGRGNFPDRFSARQFPNYSSELNVNALLLGDSALYLCASSLTRTGSSYGYTFGSGTRLTVV.